This T cell receptor (beta chain) was documented in a study of blood T cell repertoires in COVID-19. Study summary: Samples taken during acute and convalescent COVID-19 were collected in the United States, Italy and Spain.

Study processing details: Researchers report that nucleated cell counts were estimated from reference gene primer amplification. Produced via immunoSEQ multiplex PCR; TCRdb's table is partial and in-frame only. V and J calls and clone size are copied from that table; D and trimming were computed from the DNA. In the table there are roughly 140,000 clones, 87% of which are singletons. J gave up 0 bases and V 5 bases, and 4 bases lay outside the gene matches. The germline gives CDR1 MDHEN, CDR2 SYDVKM. The CDR3 covers 15 residues. The chain is built from TRBV28 and TRBJ1-5; TRBD1 matches at 7 bases. Sequenced input: peripheral blood. This clonotype was obtained from a woman aged 40 to 49 with acute or convalescent COVID-19. DNA of the CDR3: TGTGCCAGCAGTAACAGGGGCTATAGCAATCAGCCCCAGCATTTT. It is translated as CASSNRGYSNQPQHF.